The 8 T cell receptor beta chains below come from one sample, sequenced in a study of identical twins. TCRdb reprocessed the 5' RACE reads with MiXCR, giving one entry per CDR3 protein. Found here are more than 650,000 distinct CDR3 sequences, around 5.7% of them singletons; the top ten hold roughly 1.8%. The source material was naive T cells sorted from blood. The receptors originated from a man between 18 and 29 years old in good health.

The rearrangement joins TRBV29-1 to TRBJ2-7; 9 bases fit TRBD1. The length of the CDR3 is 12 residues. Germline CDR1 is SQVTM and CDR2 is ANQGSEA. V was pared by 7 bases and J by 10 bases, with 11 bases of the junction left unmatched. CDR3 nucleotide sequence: TGCAGCGCGCCGGGACAGGGCCCCCCCCAGTACGTC. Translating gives CSAPGQGPPQYV.

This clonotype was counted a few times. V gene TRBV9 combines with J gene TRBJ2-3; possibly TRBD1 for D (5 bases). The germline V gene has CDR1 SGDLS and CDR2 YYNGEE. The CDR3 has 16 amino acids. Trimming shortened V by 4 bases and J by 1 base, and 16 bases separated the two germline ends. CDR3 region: CASSPRRGGGTDTQYF. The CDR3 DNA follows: TGTGCCAGCAGCCCCAGAAGGGGTGGGGGCACAGATACGCAGTATTTT.

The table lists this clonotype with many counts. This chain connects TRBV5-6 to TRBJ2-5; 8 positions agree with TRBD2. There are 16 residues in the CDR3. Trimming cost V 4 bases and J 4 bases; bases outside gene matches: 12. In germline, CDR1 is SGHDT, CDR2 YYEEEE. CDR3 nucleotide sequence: TGTGCCAGCAGCCACCCCTCGCGGGAGGTCCTAGAGACCCAGTACTTC. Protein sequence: CASSHPSREVLETQYF.

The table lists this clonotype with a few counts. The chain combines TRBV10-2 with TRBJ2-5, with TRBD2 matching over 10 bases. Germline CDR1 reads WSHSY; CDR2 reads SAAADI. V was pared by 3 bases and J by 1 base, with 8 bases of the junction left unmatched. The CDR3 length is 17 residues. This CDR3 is CASSDSGTSASQETQYF. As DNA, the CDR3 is TGCGCCAGCAGTGACTCCGGGACTAGCGCAAGCCAAGAGACCCAGTACTTC.

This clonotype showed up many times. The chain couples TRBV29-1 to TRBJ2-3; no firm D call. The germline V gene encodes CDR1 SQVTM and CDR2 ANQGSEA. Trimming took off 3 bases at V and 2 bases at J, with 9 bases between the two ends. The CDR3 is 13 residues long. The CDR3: CSVDWVPTDTQYF. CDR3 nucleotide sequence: TGCAGCGTTGACTGGGTCCCCACAGATACGCAGTATTTT.

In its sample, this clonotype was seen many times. CDR3 region: CASSVGGGILNQWSYNEQFF. CDR3 bases: TGTGCCAGCAGCGTGGGGGGGGGAATTCTAAACCAATGGTCCTACAATGAGCAGTTCTTC. The chain has TRBV9 and TRBJ2-1; 7 nucleotides align to TRBD2. In germline, CDR1 is SGDLS, CDR2 YYNGEE. J gave up 1 base and V 2 bases, and 18 bases lay outside the gene matches. This CDR3 is built from 20 residues.

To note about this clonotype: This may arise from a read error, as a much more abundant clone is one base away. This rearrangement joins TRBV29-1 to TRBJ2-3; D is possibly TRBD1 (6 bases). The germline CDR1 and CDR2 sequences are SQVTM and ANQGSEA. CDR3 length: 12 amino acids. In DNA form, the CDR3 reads TGCAGCGTTGCCCCGAGGACAGATGCGCAGTATTTT. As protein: CSVAPRTDAQYF.

CDR3 sequence: CASSLRDRRSGNTIYF. CDR3 DNA: TGTGCCAGCAGCCTCCGGGACAGACGCTCTGGAAACACCATATATTTT. J is TRBJ1-3 and V is TRBV7-8, with 7 bases identical to TRBD1. With V trimmed by 5 bases and J by 0 bases, 7 bases remained unmatched. The CDR3 is 16 amino acids. Germline loops: CDR1 SGHVS, CDR2 FQNEAQ.